A selection of T cell receptor beta chains follows, all from one sample in a study of blood T cell repertoires in COVID-19. Libraries were prepared by immunoSEQ multiplex PCR; TCRdb keeps only in-frame clonotypes and omits some of them. The repertoire holds approximately 300,000 clones, with around 90% as singletons. The sample consisted of peripheral blood. These receptors all come from a woman in her 40s with COVID-19, enrolled during active disease. CDR3s include the opening cysteine and the closing phenylalanine or tryptophan. A D gene is named only where the DNA matches it firmly. The size of a clone is reported for some rows only, either as once, few or many, or as a class for expanded clones.

TGTGCCTGGGCGCGAGGTGGACAAACCAGTGCAACTAATGAAAAACTGTTTTTT,CAWARGGQTSATNEKLFF,18,NA,NA,TRBV30,TRBJ1-4
TGTGCCAGCAGCCCGAAAACCCCGGGACAGGGTGGCAAAAACATTCAGTACTTC,CASSPKTPGQGGKNIQYF,18,TRBD1,NA,TRBV4-2,TRBJ2-4
TGTGCCAGTAGTATAAGGGGTCAGAACACTGAAGCTTTCTTT,CASSIRGQNTEAFF,14,NA,NA,TRBV19,TRBJ1-1
TGTGCCAGCAGCGGGACAGTCCAAGAGACCCAGTACTTC,CASSGTVQETQYF,13,TRBD1,NA,TRBV2,TRBJ2-5
TGTGCCAGCAGTCTAAGTTGGGGCCAGCCCCAGCATTTT,CASSLSWGQPQHF,13,NA,NA,TRBV12-3/TRBV12-4,TRBJ1-5
TGTGCCTGGAAGGGGAAGGGTGGGAGGCAAGCTTTCTTT,CAWKGKGGRQAFF,13,NA,once,TRBV30,TRBJ1-1
TGTGCCAGCAGCCGCTGGACAGGGTTCGCGAACACCGGGGAGCTGTTTTTT,CASSRWTGFANTGELFF,17,TRBD1,NA,TRBV3-1/TRBV3-2,TRBJ2-2
TGTGCCAGCAGTTGGAGGAGGAGGGAGACCCAGTACTTC,CASSWRRRETQYF,13,NA,NA,TRBV12-3/TRBV12-4,TRBJ2-5
TGTGCCAGAAGCTTAAGGGAGGGCGGCGATGAGCAGTTCTTC,CARSLREGGDEQFF,14,NA,NA,TRBV7-5,TRBJ2-1
TGTGCCAGCAGTACAATTACAGGGCAGGCGGTTGAAAAACTGTTTTTT,CASSTITGQAVEKLFF,16,NA,NA,TRBV28,TRBJ1-4
TGTGCCAGCAGCTTTGGTGGGGCTTACGAGCAGTACTTC,CASSFGGAYEQYF,13,NA,once,TRBV11-1,TRBJ2-7
TGTGCCAGCAGCCCACACCAAGGGGGCGCCTACACCTTC,CASSPHQGGAYTF,13,TRBD1,NA,TRBV7-2,TRBJ1-2
TGTGCCAGTAAGACACCCGCCACCCCTGGAGGCTACACCTTC,CASKTPATPGGYTF,14,NA,NA,TRBV28,TRBJ1-2
TGTGCCACCAGCAGAGTCGGGACTAGCGGACCAATCGGGGAGACCCAGTACTTC,CATSRVGTSGPIGETQYF,18,TRBD2,NA,TRBV15,TRBJ2-5
TGTGCCAGCAGGGACCACCAGACAGTTTTGAACACTGAAGCTTTCTTT,CASRDHQTVLNTEAFF,16,NA,once,TRBV28,TRBJ1-1
TGTGCCAGCAGCCGTCGGGGGGGGCGGCAGTACTTC,CASSRRGGRQYF,12,TRBD2,NA,TRBV6-2/TRBV6-3,TRBJ2-7
TGTGCCACCTCCCGGGACTTCTCCTCCTACGAGCAGTACTTC,CATSRDFSSYEQYF,14,NA,NA,TRBV6-5,TRBJ2-7
TGTGCCAGCAGTCCGGGACTAGCGGGAGATTATTTGGACGAGCAGTACTTC,CASSPGLAGDYLDEQYF,17,TRBD2,once,TRBV6-2/TRBV6-3,TRBJ2-7
TGTGCCAGTAGTATAACCGGGACAAACCGAGATACGCAGTATTTT,CASSITGTNRDTQYF,15,NA,NA,TRBV19,TRBJ2-3
TGCGCCAGCAGCTTGCCAGGTTTGAACACTGAAGCTTTCTTT,CASSLPGLNTEAFF,14,NA,once,TRBV5-1,TRBJ1-1
TGTGCCAGCAGCTTGGCGGCGGTCGGGATCCTAGGGGAGCAGTACTTC,CASSLAAVGILGEQYF,16,NA,NA,TRBV5-6,TRBJ2-7
TGTGCCACCAGCAGAGAAGGGAGGCAGGGCTATGGCTACACCTTC,CATSREGRQGYGYTF,15,NA,NA,TRBV15,TRBJ1-2
TGTGCCAGCTCGTCAACGGGGGGGCTTCAGCCCCAGCATTTT,CASSSTGGLQPQHF,14,NA,NA,TRBV18,TRBJ1-5
TGTGCCAGCAGTTACGGTGGGCATGACTATGGCTACACCTTC,CASSYGGHDYGYTF,14,NA,NA,TRBV6-5,TRBJ1-2